The source of this T cell receptor beta chain is a study of cytomegalovirus exposure and HLA in healthy donors. The PCR contained 60 Vbeta and 13 Jbeta primers. This table comes from immunoSEQ multiplex PCR, and its TCRdb copy is limited to in-frame clones, with some not included. The sample has around 170,000 clones; roughly four fifths are singletons. V was shortened by 5 bases and J by 1 base, with 11 bases between the two germline ends. The CDR3 totals 14 residues. Germline assignment: CDR1 MNHEY and CDR2 SMNVEV (reference sequence). Findings and limits, study-wide: Most CMV-associated TCR beta chains appeared HLA-restricted in a later analysis. Altogether, more than 150 TCR beta chains were recorded as cytomegalovirus-associated. Segments of the TCR beta V type were, in most cases, productive about 87% or about 30% of the time in an earlier analysis.

In this sample, this clone turned up once. Its antigen is not known. The sequenced material came from PBMCs. This TCR derives from a woman in her late teens or twenties in good health and CMV-seronegative. The V call is TRBV27, the J call TRBJ2-5; no definite D call. The CDR3 sequence: CASSPYLGQETQYF. In DNA, the CDR3 is TGTGCCAGCAGTCCCTATCTAGGCCAAGAGACCCAGTACTTC.